Following are 23 T cell receptor beta chains from one sample sequenced in a study of blood T cell repertoires in COVID-19 (dated by TCRdb to the early 2020s). Libraries came from the immunoSEQ multiplex PCR assay. The immuneACCESS repertoire file appears here via TCRdb, limited to in-frame rearrangements. These files lack a portion of the clones; in checked studies, under half of the deficit traces to unresolved V genes, and the cause of the others is not known. For this sample there are 70,000 or so clones; more than 70% appear just once. Jointly, the top ten make up 1.1% to 1.5% of the sample. Sequenced: peripheral blood. The receptors shown here come from a human donor in a cohort sampled during active COVID-19.

The chain couples TRBV18 to TRBJ1-3, with unresolved D. Germline loops: CDR1 KGHSH, CDR2 LQKENI. The CDR3 is 16 residues long. V was shortened by 3 bases and J by 4 bases, with 16 bases between the two germline ends. CDR3 sequence (DNA): TGTGCCAGCTCACCTCTTTCGGTCCCAGGCGGAAACACCATATATTTT. Protein product: CASSPLSVPGGNTIYF.

This clone was detected only once. V usage is TRBV18 and J usage is TRBJ1-2; possibly TRBD1 for D (6 bases). Trimming shortened V by 2 bases and J by 2 bases, and 15 bases separated the two germline ends. CDR3 length: 16 residues. The germline CDR1 and CDR2 sequences are KGHSH and LQKENI. The CDR3 loop reads CASSPSAQGFNYGYTF. The CDR3, as DNA: TGTGCCAGCTCACCAAGCGCACAGGGTTTCAACTATGGCTACACCTTC.

The rearrangement links TRBV5-5 to TRBJ2-5; TRBD2 might be the D (5 bases). This CDR3 comprises 14 residues. Trimming pared 3 bases from V and 2 bases from J, leaving 11 bases between. Germline values: CDR1 SGHKS, CDR2 YYEKEE (reference sequence). The CDR3 protein is CASSSGLGQETQYF. In DNA, the CDR3 is TGTGCCAGCAGCTCAGGACTGGGACAAGAGACCCAGTACTTC.

The J gene is TRBJ2-1, the V gene TRBV15, with 10 bases aligning to TRBD2. The CDR3 runs 14 residues. Germline V CDR1 and CDR2: LNHNV, YYDKDF (reference sequence). The V gene end was trimmed by 8 bases and the J gene end by 6 bases; junction bases not matched to a gene: 7. The DNA for the CDR3 is TGTGCCACCCGCCGGACTAGCGGATCCAATGAGCAGTTCTTC. It codes for CATRRTSGSNEQFF.

This clone was seen only once. V and J are TRBV10-1 and TRBJ2-1; D is possibly TRBD2 (5 bases). CDR1 and CDR2 from the germline V gene are WNHNN and SYGVQD (reference sequence). The CDR3 loop spans 13 amino acids. Trimming cost V 5 bases and J 8 bases, with 13 bases left between them. CDR3 sequence: CASSRRGSDEQFF. CDR3 coding DNA: TGCGCCAGCAGTAGGAGAGGGTCGGATGAGCAGTTCTTC.

The genes are TRBV7-9 and TRBJ2-3; 11 bases match TRBD2. The CDR3 is 15 residues long. The V gene's germline CDR1 is SEHNR and CDR2 FQNEAQ (reference sequence). Trimming at V came to 1 base and at J to 3 bases, leaving 0 bases not matched to a gene. As DNA, the CDR3 is TGTGCCAGCAGCTTAGGGACTAGCGGGACAGATACGCAGTATTTT. This encodes CASSLGTSGTDTQYF.

CDR3 protein: CASSIEAGVGEQFF. The CDR3 DNA follows: TGTGCCAGTAGTATAGAGGCAGGGGTCGGTGAGCAGTTCTTC. The chain is built from TRBV19 and TRBJ2-1; a weak D match, TRBD1 (6 bases). The CDR3 runs 14 residues. V lost 0 bases, J lost 9 bases, and 12 bases lay in between. Germline-derived CDR1 and CDR2 are LNHDA and SQIVND (reference sequence).

The gene calls are TRBV2 and TRBJ2-7; 7 bases line up with TRBD2. The V segment lost 6 bases and the J segment 2 bases; nucleotides outside the gene matches: 4. The length of the CDR3 is 13 residues. Germline V CDR1 and CDR2: SNHLY, FYNNEI. In DNA, the CDR3 is TGTGCCAGCAGACTCGGGACTACCTACGAGCAGTACTTC. Residues: CASRLGTTYEQYF.

CDR3 DNA: TGTGCCAGCAGCGGAAGCGGGGGGTACAATTCACCCCTCCACTTT. Translating it yields CASSGSGGYNSPLHF. The chain recombines TRBV27 with TRBJ1-6, with D tentatively TRBD1 (5 bases). Germline V gene data show CDR1 as MNHEY and CDR2 as SMNVEV (reference sequence). The CDR3 extends over 15 amino acids. Trimming stripped 6 bases from V and 7 bases from J, with 16 bases between.

Worth noting for this clone: This specimen includes other DNA sequences encoding the same CDR3. This chain uses TRBV9 with TRBJ2-1; perhaps TRBD2 as D (6 bases). Germline V gives CDR1 SGDLS, CDR2 YYNGEE. Trimming cost V 0 bases and J 2 bases, with 9 bases left between them. The CDR3 runs to 15 residues. The CDR3 sequence is CASSVVSGTYNEQFF. In DNA, the CDR3 is TGTGCCAGCAGCGTAGTTAGCGGAACCTACAATGAGCAGTTCTTC.

The J gene is TRBJ1-2, the V gene TRBV2; the match to TRBD1 covers 7 bases. Germline V gene sequence: CDR1 SNHLY, CDR2 FYNNEI. CDR3 length: 13 residues. This CDR3 reads CAGGDEGIYGYTF. The CDR3 DNA is TGTGCAGGGGGCGATGAGGGGATCTATGGCTACACCTTC. Together with reference TRBV2 and TRBJ1-2, the CDR3 gives the full variable domain: EPEVTQTPSHQVTQMGQEVILRCVPISNHLYFYWYRQILGQKVEFLVSFYNNEISEKSEIFDDQFSVERPDGSNFTLKIRSTKLEDSAMYFCAGGDEGIYGYTFGSGTRLTVV.

The chain carries TRBV3-1 (or the pseudogene TRBV3-2) and TRBJ2-5, with TRBD1 matching over 8 bases. This CDR3 region has 14 residues. Germline V gives CDR1 LGHDT, CDR2 YNNKEL (reference sequence). V was clipped by 7 bases and J by 4 bases; unmatched bases: 8. The CDR3 sequence: CASISTGAAETQYF. The CDR3 DNA follows: TGTGCCAGCATATCGACAGGGGCTGCAGAGACCCAGTACTTC.

CDR3 sequence: CASSLSLAGGYNEQFF. The CDR3 DNA reads as TGTGCCAGCAGTTTATCCCTAGCGGGAGGGTACAATGAGCAGTTCTTC. The V gene is TRBV28, the J gene TRBJ2-1; 12 bases are shared with TRBD2. CDR1 and CDR2 (germline): MDHEN, SYDVKM. The CDR3 has 16 residues. With 1 base clipped from V and 4 bases from J, the junction kept 2 bases outside the gene matches.

This sequence joins TRBV3-1 (or the pseudogene TRBV3-2) and TRBJ2-7; perhaps TRBD1 as D (5 bases). Trimming shortened V by 8 bases and J by 6 bases, and 17 bases separated the two germline ends. CDR3 length equals 13 residues. Germline V gene lookup returns CDR1 LGHDT and CDR2 YNNKEL (reference sequence). The CDR3 coding sequence is TGTGCCAGCGGACGGTCAGCAGGGCGCGAGCAGTACTTC. It is translated as CASGRSAGREQYF.

The chain joins TRBV18 to TRBJ2-1; the match to TRBD2 covers 12 bases. J lost 0 bases, V lost 1 base, and 4 bases had no gene match. The germline CDR1 and CDR2 sequences are KGHSH and LQKENI. The CDR3 spans 18 residues. The chain's CDR3 is CASSPQALAGGSYNEQFF. The CDR3 bases are TGTGCCAGCTCACCACAGGCACTAGCGGGAGGCTCCTACAATGAGCAGTTCTTC.

In its sample, this clone was seen a few times. Distinct nucleotide sequences in the sample also encode this CDR3. The chain combines TRBV20-1 with TRBJ1-1; D gene unclear. The V and J ends lost 3 bases and 8 bases respectively, with 10 bases between them. The CDR3 is 11 amino acids. Germline CDR1 reads DFQATT; CDR2 reads SNEGSKA (reference sequence). The DNA of the CDR3 is TGCAGTGCTAGCCTAGGTCGGGAAGCTTTCTTT. Its protein is CSASLGREAFF.

The chain recombines TRBV5-1 with TRBJ2-3, with D possibly TRBD1 on 5 matching bases. The CDR3 is made up of 13 amino acids. The V end was cut by 3 bases, the J end by 5 bases, with 10 bases between. CDR1 and CDR2 from the germline V gene are SGHRS and YFSETQ. CDR3 DNA sequence: TGCGCCAGCAGCTCAGGGAACGGAGATACGCAGTATTTT. Translated, it gives CASSSGNGDTQYF.

The rearrangement uses TRBV15 and TRBJ2-3; TRBD2 agrees at 7 bases. Germline V lookup: CDR1 LNHNV, CDR2 YYDKDF (reference sequence). The CDR3 covers 14 residues. J gave up 4 bases and V 5 bases, and 6 bases lay outside the gene matches. The CDR3 region is CATSGEGPADTQYF. CDR3 bases: TGTGCCACCAGCGGGGAGGGCCCCGCAGATACGCAGTATTTT. The variable domain in full, completed from reference TRBV15 and TRBJ2-3, reads DAMVIQNPRYQVTQFGKPVTLSCSQTLNHNVMYWYQQKSSQAPKLLFHYYDKDFNNEADTPDNFQSRRPNTSFCFLDIRSPGLGDTAMYLCATSGEGPADTQYFGPGTRLTVL.

This clone was detected once. The CDR3 coding sequence is TGTGCCAGCAGCCCAGTTAGCGGGAGGGCCGAAAATGAGCAGTTCTTC. It encodes CASSPVSGRAENEQFF. The chain links TRBV3-1 (or the pseudogene TRBV3-2) to TRBJ2-1, with 11 bases aligning to TRBD2. CDR1 and CDR2 from the germline V gene are LGHDT and YNNKEL (reference sequence). This CDR3 region has 16 residues. Losses at the gene ends were 4 bases for V and 7 bases for J; bases not matched to a gene: 9.

This sequence joins TRBV4-1 and TRBJ2-1, with 12 bases that match TRBD2. Germline V gene data show CDR1 as MGHRA and CDR2 as YSYEKL. CDR3 length: 16 residues. Trimming at V came to 0 bases and at J to 7 bases, leaving 4 bases not matched to a gene. The CDR3, as DNA: TGCGCCAGCAGCCAAGAGGGACTAGCGGGTCCAAATGAGCAGTTCTTC. This translates into CASSQEGLAGPNEQFF.

The rearrangement joins TRBV14 to TRBJ1-3; tentative D call: TRBD1 (6 bases). The CDR3 is 14 residues long. The V gene lost 5 bases and the J gene lost 3 bases, with 11 bases spanning the gap. Germline CDR1 is SGHDN and CDR2 is FVKESK. CDR3 DNA: TGTGCCAGCAGCTCACAGGGCGGTGGAAACACCATATATTTT. Protein sequence: CASSSQGGGNTIYF.

CDR3 DNA sequence: TGTGCCAGCAGTGGAGGAGGGGATAACTATGGCTACACCTTC. Translating it yields CASSGGGDNYGYTF. The chain joins TRBV25-1 to TRBJ1-2; a weak D match, TRBD1 (5 bases). Trimming removed 4 bases at V and 1 base at J, with 10 bases between. Germline CDR1 is MGHDK and CDR2 is SYGVNS. This CDR3 has 14 residues.

The chain's CDR3 is CASSQSGTGEQYV. In DNA, the CDR3 is TGCGCCAGCAGTCAATCCGGAACAGGCGAGCAGTACGTC. The rearrangement uses TRBV23-1 and TRBJ2-7; possible D gene TRBD1, 5 bases. TRBV23-1 belongs to the ORF category, with a function that is uncertain. The CDR3 consists of 13 residues. Trimming took 0 bases from V and 6 from J, leaving 9 bases between them.